The rows below give T cell receptor beta chains drawn from one sample of a study of identical twins. A single record per CDR3 protein comes from TCRdb applying MiXCR to the 5' RACE reads. Seen here are approximately 470,000 distinct CDR3 sequences, approximately 15% observed once, and the top ten hold over 0.5%. These same records also appear under a second study, on yellow fever vaccine responses in identical twins.

The sequenced sample consisted of CD4+ T cells sorted from blood. The receptors come from a woman aged 18-29 years in good health. Each CDR3 is given without its conserved first and last residue. Fields, in order: J gene, V gene, D gene, CDR3 protein. A D gene is named only where the DNA matches it firmly.

TRBJ2-5 | TRBV28 | TRBD1 | ASSLGLTGALSGTQY
TRBJ2-7 | TRBV4-1 | TRBD1 | ASSQAPRHRDRGYEQY
TRBJ2-5 | TRBV20-1 | NA | SAGGTPTEETQY
TRBJ2-5 | TRBV10-3 | TRBD1 | AISSKRPGQGPQETQY
TRBJ2-3 | TRBV12-3/TRBV12-4 | NA | ASSSGFGDTQY
TRBJ1-1 | TRBV21-1 | NA | ASLPGRDRNTEAF
TRBJ1-5 | TRBV6-1 | NA | ASSVSDDQPQH
TRBJ2-7 | TRBV5-1 | TRBD1 | ASYGTGGTEQY
TRBJ2-3 | TRBV15 | NA | ATSGYNRQRTDTQY
TRBJ2-1 | TRBV14 | NA | ASSQLADNEQF
TRBJ2-5 | TRBV3-1 | NA | ASSQEIDCQETQY
TRBJ2-1 | TRBV2 | TRBD2 | ASSLGTSGRANEQF
TRBJ1-1 | TRBV6-2/TRBV6-3 | TRBD1 | ASRPEGQGGRNTEAF
TRBJ2-5 | TRBV7-9 | NA | ASSPYGDGETQY
TRBJ1-2 | TRBV28 | NA | ASSASTGFYGYT
TRBJ1-1 | TRBV29-1 | NA | SVELLPINKNTEAF
TRBJ2-1 | TRBV5-1 | NA | ASSQGLSSYNEQF
TRBJ2-1 | TRBV6-5 | TRBD2 | ASSYVAGGFNEQF
TRBJ2-7 | TRBV14 | NA | ASSQGTVPSYEQY
TRBJ1-2 | TRBV5-1 | TRBD1 | ASSLKNRGSSSRGYT
TRBJ2-4 | TRBV5-1 | TRBD1 | ASRQGQENIQY
TRBJ2-3 | TRBV27 | NA | ASRPVRGSSTDTQY
TRBJ1-1 | TRBV7-2 | NA | ASSPDWTEAF